This T cell receptor beta chain was found in a study of blood T cell repertoires in COVID-19. For the study at large: The United States, Italy and Spain were the sources of the acute and convalescent COVID-19 samples. PBMCs, B-cell-depleted T cells, or T cells were the source of the cDNA or gDNA that made up the material.

Sequenced by immunoSEQ multiplex PCR; TCRdb stores in-frame clones only, minus some. The sample yields about 310,000 clones, about 90% seen once. Clinical history as reported by participants underpinned cohort assignment. V shed 4 bases, J shed 1 base, and the junction held 7 bases outside the gene matches. There are 17 residues in the CDR3. Germline V lookup: CDR1 MGHRA, CDR2 YSYEKL. Sequencing was done on a sample of PBMCs or T cells enriched from blood (not recorded which). The source is a woman between 25 and 40 years old who had recovered from COVID-19. The rearrangement joins TRBV4-1 to TRBJ2-6; 7 nucleotides align to TRBD2. In nucleotides, the CDR3 is TGCGCCAGCAGCCTCCTAGCGGCGAAATCTGGGGCCAACGTCCTGACTTTC. Its protein is CASSLLAAKSGANVLTF.